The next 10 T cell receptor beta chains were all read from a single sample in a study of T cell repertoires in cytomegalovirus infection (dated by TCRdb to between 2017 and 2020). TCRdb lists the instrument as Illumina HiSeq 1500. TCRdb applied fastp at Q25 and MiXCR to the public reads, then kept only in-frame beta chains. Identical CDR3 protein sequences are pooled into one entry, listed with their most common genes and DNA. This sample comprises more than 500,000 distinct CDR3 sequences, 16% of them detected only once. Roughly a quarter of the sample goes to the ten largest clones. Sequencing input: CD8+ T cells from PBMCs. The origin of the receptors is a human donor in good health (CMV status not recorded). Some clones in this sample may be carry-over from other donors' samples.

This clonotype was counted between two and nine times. Here the CDR3 reads CSASSPYEQYF. The CDR3 bases are TGCAGTGCTAGTAGCCCCTACGAGCAGTACTTC. This rearrangement joins TRBV20-1 to TRBJ2-7; D is uncertain. V was shortened by 3 bases and J by 2 bases, with 5 bases between the two germline ends. This CDR3 contains 11 residues. The germline gives CDR1 DFQATT, CDR2 SNEGSKA (reference sequence).

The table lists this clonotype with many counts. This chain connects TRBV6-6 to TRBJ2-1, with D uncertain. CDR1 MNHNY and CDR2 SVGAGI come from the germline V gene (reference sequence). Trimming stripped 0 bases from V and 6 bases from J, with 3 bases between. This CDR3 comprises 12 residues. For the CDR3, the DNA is TGTGCCAGCAGTTACTCACGCAATGAGCAGTTCTTC. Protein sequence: CASSYSRNEQFF.

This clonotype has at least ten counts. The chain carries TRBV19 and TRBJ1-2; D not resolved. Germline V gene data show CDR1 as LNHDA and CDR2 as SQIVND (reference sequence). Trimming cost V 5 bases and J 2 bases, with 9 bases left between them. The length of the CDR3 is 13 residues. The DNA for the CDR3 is TGTGCCAGTAGTTCTGGGGAGAACTATGGCTACACCTTC. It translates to CASSSGENYGYTF.

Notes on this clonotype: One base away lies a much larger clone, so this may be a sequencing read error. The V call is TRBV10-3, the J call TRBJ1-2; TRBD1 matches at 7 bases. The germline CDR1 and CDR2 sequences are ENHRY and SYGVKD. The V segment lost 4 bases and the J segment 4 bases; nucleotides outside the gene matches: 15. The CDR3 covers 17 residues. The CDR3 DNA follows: TGTGCCATCAGTGCTGGAGGGTACCGGGACAGAAGCTATGGCTACACCTTC. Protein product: CAISAGGYRDRSYGYTF.

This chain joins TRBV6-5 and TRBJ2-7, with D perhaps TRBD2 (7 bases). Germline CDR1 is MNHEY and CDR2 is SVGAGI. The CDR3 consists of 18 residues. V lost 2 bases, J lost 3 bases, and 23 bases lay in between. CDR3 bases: TGTGCCAGCAGTTACGTGGGTGGGGGGGGCAGGAGATACTACGAGCAGTACTTC. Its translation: CASSYVGGGGRRYYEQYF.

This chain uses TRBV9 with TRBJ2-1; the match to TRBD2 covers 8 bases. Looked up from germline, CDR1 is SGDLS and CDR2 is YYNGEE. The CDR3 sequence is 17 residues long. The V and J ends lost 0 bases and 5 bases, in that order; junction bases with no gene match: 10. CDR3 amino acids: CASSVGTSTPRNNEQFF. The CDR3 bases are TGTGCCAGCAGCGTAGGGACTAGCACCCCCCGTAACAATGAGCAGTTCTTC.

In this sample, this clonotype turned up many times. For the CDR3, the DNA is TGTGCCAGCACCGTGGGGGGGTTCGATAATGGCTACACCTTC. Its protein is CASTVGGFDNGYTF. J is TRBJ1-2 and V is TRBV7-2; TRBD1 is a possible D gene (5 bases). The CDR3 spans 14 residues. Trimming took off 7 bases at V and 6 bases at J, with 18 bases between the two ends. Germline CDR1 and CDR2: SGHTA and FQGNSA. Based on the CDR3 plus reference TRBV7-2 and TRBJ1-2, the full variable domain is GAGVSQSPSNKVTEKGKDVELRCDPISGHTALYWYRQSLGQGLEFLIYFQGNSAPDKSGLPSDRFSAERTGGSVSTLTIQRTQQEDSAVYLCASTVGGFDNGYTFGSGTRLTVV.

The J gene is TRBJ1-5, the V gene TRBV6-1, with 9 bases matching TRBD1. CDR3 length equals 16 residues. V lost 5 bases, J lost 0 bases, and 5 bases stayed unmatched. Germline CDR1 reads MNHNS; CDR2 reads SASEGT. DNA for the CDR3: TGTGCCAGCAGTTCTCCGGACAGGGGTAGCAATCAGCCCCAGCATTTT. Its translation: CASSSPDRGSNQPQHF.

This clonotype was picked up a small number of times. The CDR3 loop reads CASSLARESYYGYTF. CDR3 in DNA: TGTGCCAGCAGTTTGGCCAGGGAGTCCTACTATGGCTACACCTTC. This chain connects TRBV6-5 to TRBJ1-2; D might be TRBD1 (5 bases). Trimming removed 4 bases at V and 3 bases at J, with 15 bases between. CDR3 size: 15 residues. The germline V gene encodes CDR1 MNHEY and CDR2 SVGAGI.

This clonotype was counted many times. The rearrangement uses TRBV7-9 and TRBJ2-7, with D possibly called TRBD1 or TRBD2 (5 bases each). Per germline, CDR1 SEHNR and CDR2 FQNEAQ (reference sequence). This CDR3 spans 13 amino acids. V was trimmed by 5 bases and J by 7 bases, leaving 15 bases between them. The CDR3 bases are TGTGCCAGCAGCATGGGACGGAACATGGAGCAGTACTTC. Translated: CASSMGRNMEQYF.